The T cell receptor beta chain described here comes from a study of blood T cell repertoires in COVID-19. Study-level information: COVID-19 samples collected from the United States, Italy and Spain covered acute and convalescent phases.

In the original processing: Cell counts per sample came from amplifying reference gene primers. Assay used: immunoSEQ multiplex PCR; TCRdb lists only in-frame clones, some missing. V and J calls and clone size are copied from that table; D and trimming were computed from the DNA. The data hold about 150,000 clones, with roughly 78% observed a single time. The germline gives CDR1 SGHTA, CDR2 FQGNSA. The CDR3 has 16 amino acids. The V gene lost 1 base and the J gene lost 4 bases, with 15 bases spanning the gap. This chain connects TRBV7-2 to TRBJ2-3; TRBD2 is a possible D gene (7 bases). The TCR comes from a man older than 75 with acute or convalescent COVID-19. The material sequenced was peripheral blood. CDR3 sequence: CASSLGFGGRADTQYF. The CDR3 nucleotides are TGTGCCAGCAGCTTAGGTTTCGGGGGGCGGGCAGATACGCAGTATTTT.